The source of this T cell receptor (beta chain) is a study of shared clonotypes between healthy human individuals (dated by TCRdb to the early 2020s). Looking at the study overall: The cohort included a few men and two women between 18 and 49 years of age. For each donor, CD4 naive and CD4 memory were each given three plates, CD8 naive was given two plates, and CD8 memory was given one plate. To estimate repertoire size and how much clonotypes are shared between individuals, the study performed deep sequencing of blood TCR repertoires from five healthy adults. To increase sequencing depth and limit assay-specific biases, different laboratories used diverse techniques to prepare libraries and sequence TCR repertoires. Between about 0.9 and 9 billion PBMCs per donor were obtained by leukapheresis.

Of note for this clone: Its target antigen remains unknown. Base-call qualities are not available, and no considerably larger clone is one nucleotide away.

For the CD8 naive samples, CD45RO-negative cells were positively selected for CCR7, yielding a CD45RA+CCR7+ population from which TemRA cells were excluded. The donors were healthy, HIV-negative adults with no recently reported acute infections or vaccinations. All donors were Caucasian adults living in Nashville, Tennessee, USA. Blood was collected by leukapheresis, and PBMCs were isolated by Ficoll-Histopaque density gradient centrifugation and then cryopreserved in liquid nitrogen vapor phase. Analytical flow cytometry was used to check the purity and quantity of every magnetically sorted T cell population. Genomic DNA was isolated from every sorted fraction and measured by UV absorbance on a Nanodrop 2000c. Broader findings and caveats from the paper: Higher generation probabilities were observed for clonotypes shared by all four sorted-subset donors than for non-shared clonotypes. Rarefaction of sorted-subset datasets indicated incomplete sequencing despite the large sequencing depth. Because the study included a small number of donors, the genetic and exposure-history diversity represented was limited. Naive subsets generally had larger estimated clonotype richness than memory subsets. Sampling was restricted to blood, and TCR repertoires in tissues likely differ from the TCR repertoires found in blood. Pairwise subsampling indicated that sequencing depth was expected to affect the degree of clonotype sharing among donors. Sharing across a handful of donors was observed for approximately 5% of naive CD4, 3.5% of naive CD8, 2% to 2.5% of memory CD4, and about 0.4% of memory CD8 clonotypes.

TCR CDR3 regions were amplified from genomic DNA by multiplex PCR using the deep immunoSEQ assay. For each cell subset, the extracted genomic DNA was distributed evenly across all wells of several immunoSEQ 96-well plates, and each plate served as one replicate. For sorted subsets, each replicate PCR was loaded with approximately 0.2 ug genomic DNA, equivalent to about 30,000 T cell genomes. Purified libraries were quantified with a Qubit 3.0 fluorometer, sized on a Bioanalyzer 2100, and re-quantified with the KAPA Library Quantification kit. Each immunoSEQ 96-well plate was sequenced on its own single-read 150-cycle Illumina NextSeq 550 flow cell. Processing in the source paper ran as follows. The immunoSEQ output contained only junctional sequences without quality scores, so filtering could not match that applied to full-length reads. To assign V/J genes and CDR3, sequences were annotated against IMGT germline references using PyIR, a Python wrapper for IgBLAST v1.9. Reads were removed for weak V/J assignments (E-value above 1e-6), missing CDR3, stop codons, out-of-frame junctions, or ambiguous translated residues. A V3J clonotype was defined by an identical inferred V gene, J gene, and CDR3 amino acid sequence. To compute the percentage overlap between repertoires, the number of shared unique clonotypes was divided by the size of the smaller repertoire. Three approaches were used to assess repertoire richness: RTK rarefaction, the Chao1 estimator, and Recon v2.1 estimates of unobserved clonotypes. OLGA was used to compute generation probabilities for all TCRbeta clonotypes that the gDNA method yielded from a handful of donors. In TCRdb, the immuneACCESS table is reduced to in-frame sequences with V and J assigned. These tables do not hold every clone; where another copy was compared, an unresolved V gene accounts for under half, and the others remain unexplained. The V and J calls and clone size were taken over from that table, and D and trimming were inferred from the DNA. This sample comprises about 2 million clones, approximately 94% of them detected only once. Clones ranked in the top ten supply 0.95% to 1.5% of the sample.

CDR1 MNHEY and CDR2 SMNVEV were looked up in the germline V gene (reference sequence). The CDR3 holds 15 amino acids from the cysteine to the phenylalanine. Only the CDR3 DNA is retained, 45 bases long and in frame from the first base. Trimming at the junction amounts to 8 bases on V and 2 bases on J, and the germline ends lie 15 bases apart. The sequenced sample was naive CD8+ T cells sorted from blood. The cell subset or site tag for this specimen amounts to: CD45RA+CCR7+. The V and J genes are TRBV27 and TRBJ1-4; no D segment can be confidently identified. This TCR came from a young man in good health. CDR3 sequence: CASSGSWATNEKLFF. The DNA sequence is given as TGTGCCAGCTCCGGGTCCTGGGCGACTAATGAAAAACTGTTTTTT.